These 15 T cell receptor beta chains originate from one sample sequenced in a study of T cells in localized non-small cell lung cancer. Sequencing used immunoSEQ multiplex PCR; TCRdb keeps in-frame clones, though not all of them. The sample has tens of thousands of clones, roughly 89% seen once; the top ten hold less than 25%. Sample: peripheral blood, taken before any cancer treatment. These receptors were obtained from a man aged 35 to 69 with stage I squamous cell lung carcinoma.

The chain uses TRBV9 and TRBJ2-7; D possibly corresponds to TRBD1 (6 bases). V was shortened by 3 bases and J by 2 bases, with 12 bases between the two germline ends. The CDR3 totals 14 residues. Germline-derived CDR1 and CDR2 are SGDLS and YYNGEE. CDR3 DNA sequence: TGTGCCAGCAGCGCCTCCGGGACACCCTACGAGCAGTACTTC. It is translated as CASSASGTPYEQYF.

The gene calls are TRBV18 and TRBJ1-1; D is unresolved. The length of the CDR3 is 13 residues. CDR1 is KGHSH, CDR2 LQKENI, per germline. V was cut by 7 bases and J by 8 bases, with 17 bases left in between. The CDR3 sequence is CASFPSGSDEAFF. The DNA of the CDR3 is TGTGCCAGCTTCCCTTCCGGGAGCGACGAAGCTTTCTTT.

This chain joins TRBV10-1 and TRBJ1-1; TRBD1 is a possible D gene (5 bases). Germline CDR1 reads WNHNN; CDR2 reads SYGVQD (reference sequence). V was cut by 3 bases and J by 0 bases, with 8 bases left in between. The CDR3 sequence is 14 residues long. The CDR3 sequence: CASSEGTLNTEAFF. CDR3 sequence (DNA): TGCGCCAGCAGTGAAGGGACCCTGAACACTGAAGCTTTCTTT.

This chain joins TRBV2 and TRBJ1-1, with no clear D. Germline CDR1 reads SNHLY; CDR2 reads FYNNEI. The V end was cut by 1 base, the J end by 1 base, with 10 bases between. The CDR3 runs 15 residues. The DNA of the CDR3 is TGTGCCAGCAGTGAAGATAGGAGGGCGAACACTGAAGCTTTCTTT. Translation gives CASSEDRRANTEAFF.

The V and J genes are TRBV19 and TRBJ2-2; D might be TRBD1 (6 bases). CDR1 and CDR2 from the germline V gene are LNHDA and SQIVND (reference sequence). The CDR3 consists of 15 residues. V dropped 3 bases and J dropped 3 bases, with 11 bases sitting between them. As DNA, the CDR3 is TGTGCCAGTAGTATTCAGGACAGTTACACCGGGGAGCTGTTTTTT. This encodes CASSIQDSYTGELFF.

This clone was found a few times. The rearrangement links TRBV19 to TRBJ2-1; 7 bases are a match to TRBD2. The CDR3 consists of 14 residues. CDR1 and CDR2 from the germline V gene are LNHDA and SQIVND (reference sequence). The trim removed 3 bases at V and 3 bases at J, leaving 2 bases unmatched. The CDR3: CASSIAGVYNEQFF. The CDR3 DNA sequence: TGTGCCAGTAGTATTGCGGGGGTCTACAATGAGCAGTTCTTC.

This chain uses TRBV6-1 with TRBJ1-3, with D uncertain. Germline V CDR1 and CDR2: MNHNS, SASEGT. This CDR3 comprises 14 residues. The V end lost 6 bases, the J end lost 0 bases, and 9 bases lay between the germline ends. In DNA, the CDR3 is TGTGCCAGCAGCCCCCGATCCTCTGGAAACACCATATATTTT. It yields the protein CASSPRSSGNTIYF.

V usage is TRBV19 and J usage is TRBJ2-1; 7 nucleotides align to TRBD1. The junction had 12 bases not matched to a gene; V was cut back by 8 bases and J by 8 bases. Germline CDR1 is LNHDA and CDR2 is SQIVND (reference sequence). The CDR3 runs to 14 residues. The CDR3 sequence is CASSRAGGDYEQFF. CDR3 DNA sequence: TGTGCCAGTTCAAGGGCAGGGGGAGACTATGAGCAGTTCTTC.

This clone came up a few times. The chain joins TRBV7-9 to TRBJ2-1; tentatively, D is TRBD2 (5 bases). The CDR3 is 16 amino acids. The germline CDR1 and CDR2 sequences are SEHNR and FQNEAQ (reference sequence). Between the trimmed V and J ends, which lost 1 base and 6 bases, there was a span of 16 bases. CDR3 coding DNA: TGTGCCAGCAGCTTAGATGGGCGCGGGCGGACCAATGAGCAGTTCTTC. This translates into CASSLDGRGRTNEQFF.

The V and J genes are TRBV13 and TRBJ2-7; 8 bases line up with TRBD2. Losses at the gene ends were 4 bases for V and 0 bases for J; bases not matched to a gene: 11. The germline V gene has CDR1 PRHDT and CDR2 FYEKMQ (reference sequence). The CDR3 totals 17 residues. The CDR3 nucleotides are TGTGCCAGCAGCTCCCAGGCGCGCGGGAGGACCTCCTACGAGCAGTACTTC. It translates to CASSSQARGRTSYEQYF.

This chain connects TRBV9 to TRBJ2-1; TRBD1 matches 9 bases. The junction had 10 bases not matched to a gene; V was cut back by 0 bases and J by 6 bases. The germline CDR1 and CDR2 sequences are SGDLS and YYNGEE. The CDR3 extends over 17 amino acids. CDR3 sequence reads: CASSVGGGTGIRNEQFF. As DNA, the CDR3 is TGTGCCAGCAGCGTAGGGGGAGGGACAGGGATTCGCAATGAGCAGTTCTTC.

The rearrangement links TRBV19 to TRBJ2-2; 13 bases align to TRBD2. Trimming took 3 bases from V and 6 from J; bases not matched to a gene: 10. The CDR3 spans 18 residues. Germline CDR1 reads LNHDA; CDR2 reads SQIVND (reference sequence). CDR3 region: CASSISGLAGVGAGELFF. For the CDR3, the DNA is TGTGCCAGTAGTATCAGTGGACTAGCGGGAGTAGGGGCCGGGGAGCTGTTTTTT.

The CDR3 is CASSVEPSNQPQHF. CDR3 nucleotide sequence: TGTGCCAGCAGCGTAGAGCCTAGCAATCAGCCCCAGCATTTT. V gene TRBV9 combines with J gene TRBJ1-5; no firm D call. The V end lost 0 bases, the J end lost 0 bases, and 4 bases lay between the germline ends. CDR1 SGDLS and CDR2 YYNGEE come from the germline V gene. The CDR3 consists of 14 residues.

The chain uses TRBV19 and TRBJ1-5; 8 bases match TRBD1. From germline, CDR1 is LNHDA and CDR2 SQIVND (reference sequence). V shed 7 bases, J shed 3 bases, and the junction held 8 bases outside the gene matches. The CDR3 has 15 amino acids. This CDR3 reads CASTADRVNNQPQHF. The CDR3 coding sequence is TGTGCCAGTACCGCGGACAGGGTGAACAATCAGCCCCAGCATTTT.

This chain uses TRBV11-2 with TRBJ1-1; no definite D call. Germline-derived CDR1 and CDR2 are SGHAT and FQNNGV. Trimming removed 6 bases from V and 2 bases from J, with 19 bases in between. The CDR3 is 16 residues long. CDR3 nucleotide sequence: TGTGCCAGCAGGCGGGGTTTAGGTAGGACCAACACTGAAGCTTTCTTT. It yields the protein CASRRGLGRTNTEAFF.